This T cell receptor beta chain comes out of a study of T cells in Graves' hyperthyroidism and ophthalmopathy. V dropped 1 base and J dropped 2 bases, with 9 bases sitting between them. This CDR3 contains 14 residues. The germline V gene encodes CDR1 SGDLS and CDR2 YYNGEE. Exclusion criteria comprised uncontrolled infection, other autoimmune disease, pregnancy or lactation. It was RNA transcripts that yielded the amplified TCR beta CDR3 regions. In the first-round RT-PCR of the TCR CDR3, the HTBI primer set was used. TCRdb reprocessed the multiplex PCR reads via MiXCR and lists one record per CDR3 protein. The sample comprises hundreds of thousands of distinct CDR3 sequences, 45% of which are singletons, and under 8.5% rests with the top ten. Findings and limits, study-wide: A median around 5.9 months before onset, the model predicted ophthalmopathy. Using 13 V-J features, a model discriminated ophthalmopathy from stable hyperthyroidism. Blood also contained most expanded thyroid clonotypes above 0.001.

This clonotype was observed a handful of times. Its antigen remains unidentified. V and J are TRBV9 and TRBJ2-5; perhaps TRBD2 as D (5 bases). Sequenced material: peripheral blood or thyroid tissue (not recorded which). The TCR sequence derives from an adult man with Graves' disease, either hyperthyroidism or ophthalmopathy (not recorded which). The CDR3 sequence is CASSVRPGQETQYF. The CDR3 DNA reads as TGTGCCAGCAGCGTAAGACCGGGGCAAGAGACCCAGTACTTC. Full variable domain (remainder filled in from reference TRBV9 and TRBJ2-5): DSGVTQTPKHLITATGQRVTLRCSPRSGDLSVYWYQQSLDQGLQFLIQYYNGEERAKGNILERFSAQQFPDLHSELNLSSLELGDSALYFCASSVRPGQETQYFGPGTRLLVL.